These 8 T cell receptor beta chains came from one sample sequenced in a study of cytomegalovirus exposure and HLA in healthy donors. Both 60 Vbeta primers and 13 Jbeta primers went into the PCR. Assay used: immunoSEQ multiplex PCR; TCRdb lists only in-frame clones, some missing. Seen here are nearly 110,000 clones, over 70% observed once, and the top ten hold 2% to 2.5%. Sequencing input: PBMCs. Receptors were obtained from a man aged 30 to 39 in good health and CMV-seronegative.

The CDR3, as DNA: TGTGCCAGCGGCAAAATACCGCTGGTTGAGCAGTACTTC. Its translation: CASGKIPLVEQYF. The chain joins TRBV2 to TRBJ2-7; D gene ambiguous. Between the trimmed V and J ends, which lost 8 bases and 7 bases, there was a span of 18 bases. This CDR3 has 13 amino acids. Germline loops: CDR1 SNHLY, CDR2 FYNNEI.

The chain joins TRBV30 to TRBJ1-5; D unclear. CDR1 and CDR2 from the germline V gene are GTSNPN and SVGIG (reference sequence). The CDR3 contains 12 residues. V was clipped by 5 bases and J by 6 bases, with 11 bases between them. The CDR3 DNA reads TGTGCCTGGGGGCTCTGGGTTCAGCCCCAGCATTTT. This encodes CAWGLWVQPQHF.

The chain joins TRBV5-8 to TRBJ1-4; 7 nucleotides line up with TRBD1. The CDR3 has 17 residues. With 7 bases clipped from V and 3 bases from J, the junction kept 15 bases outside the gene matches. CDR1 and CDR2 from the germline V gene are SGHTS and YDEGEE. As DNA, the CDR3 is TGTGCCAGCCGCTCCTATACAGGGGTCTTGCCTAATGAAAAACTGTTTTTT. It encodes CASRSYTGVLPNEKLFF. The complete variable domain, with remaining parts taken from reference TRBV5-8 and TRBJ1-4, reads EAGVTQSPTHLIKTRGQQATLRCSPISGHTSVYWYQQALGLGLQFLLWYDEGEERNRGNFPPRFSGRQFPNYSSELNVNALELEDSALYLCASRSYTGVLPNEKLFFGSGTQLSVL.

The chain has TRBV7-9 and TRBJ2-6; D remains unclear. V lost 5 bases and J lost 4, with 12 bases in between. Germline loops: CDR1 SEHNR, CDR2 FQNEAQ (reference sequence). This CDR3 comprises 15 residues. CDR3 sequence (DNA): TGTGCCAGCAGCCTCGAGTTACCGGGGGCCAACGTCCTGACTTTC. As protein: CASSLELPGANVLTF.

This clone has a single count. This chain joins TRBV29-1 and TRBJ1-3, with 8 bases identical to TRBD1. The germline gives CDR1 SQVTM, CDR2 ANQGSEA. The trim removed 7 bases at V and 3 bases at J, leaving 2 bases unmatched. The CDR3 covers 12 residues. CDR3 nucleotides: TGCAGCGCAGGGACAGGTGGAAACACCATATATTTT. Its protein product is CSAGTGGNTIYF. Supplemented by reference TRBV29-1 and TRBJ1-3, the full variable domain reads SAVISQKPSRDICQRGTSLTIQCQVDSQVTMMFWYRQQPGQSLTLIATANQGSEATYESGFVIDKFPISRPNLTFSTLTVSNMSPEDSSIYLCSAGTGGNTIYFGEGSWLTVV.

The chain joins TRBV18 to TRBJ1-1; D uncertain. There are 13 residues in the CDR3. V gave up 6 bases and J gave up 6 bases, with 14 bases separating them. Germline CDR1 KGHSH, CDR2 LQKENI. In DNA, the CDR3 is TGTGCCAGCTCCTCCGGGTCAAGCGCTGAAGCTTTCTTT. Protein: CASSSGSSAEAFF.

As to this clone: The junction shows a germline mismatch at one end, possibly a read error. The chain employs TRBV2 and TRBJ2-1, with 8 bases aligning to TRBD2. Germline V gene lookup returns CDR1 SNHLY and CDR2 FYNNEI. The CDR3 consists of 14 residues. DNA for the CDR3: TGTGCCAGCAGTGAAGCCAGGGCATCGGGACTAGGGATCTTC. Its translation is CASSEARASGLGIF.

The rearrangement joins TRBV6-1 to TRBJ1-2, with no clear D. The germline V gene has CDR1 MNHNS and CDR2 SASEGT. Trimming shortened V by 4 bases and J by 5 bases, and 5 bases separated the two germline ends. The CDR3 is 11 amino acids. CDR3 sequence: CASSVLYGYTF. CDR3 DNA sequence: TGTGCCAGCAGTGTCCTATATGGCTACACCTTC.